Presented here are 21 T cell receptor beta chains from one specimen sequenced in a study of blood T cell repertoires in COVID-19. Sequencing was performed with immunoSEQ multiplex PCR; in TCRdb, only in-frame clones are kept and a portion is missing. The sample holds about 220,000 clones; around four fifths are singletons and the top ten take approximately 4.8%. Sequenced material: PBMCs or T cells enriched from blood (not recorded which). These receptors originate from a woman aged 50 to 65 who had been exposed to COVID-19.

The rearrangement links TRBV19 to TRBJ2-3, with 9 bases identical to TRBD1. The CDR3 is made up of 16 amino acids. Looked up from germline, CDR1 is LNHDA and CDR2 is SQIVND (reference sequence). The V segment lost 4 bases and the J segment 4 bases; nucleotides outside the gene matches: 9. CDR3: CASSRTGTGSPDTQYF. CDR3 coding DNA: TGTGCCAGTAGTAGAACCGGGACAGGGTCTCCAGATACGCAGTATTTT.

The chain combines TRBV4-1 with TRBJ2-7, with a possible D match to TRBD2 (5 bases). V was trimmed by 0 bases and J by 2 bases, leaving 14 bases between them. This CDR3 comprises 16 residues. The V gene's germline CDR1 is MGHRA and CDR2 YSYEKL. Here the CDR3 DNA reads TGCGCCAGCAGCCAAGAACTGCGCGTGGGAGCCTACGAGCAGTACTTC. It is translated as CASSQELRVGAYEQYF.

This chain uses TRBV7-9 with TRBJ2-3; a possible D gene is TRBD2 (5 bases). The V end was cut by 5 bases, the J end by 0 bases, with 12 bases between. Germline V gives CDR1 SEHNR, CDR2 FQNEAQ (reference sequence). The CDR3 has 15 amino acids. CDR3 DNA sequence: TGTGCCAGCAGCCTTAGAACGGGGAGCACAGATACGCAGTATTTT. Protein product: CASSLRTGSTDTQYF.

The chain carries TRBV28 and TRBJ1-4, with D unresolved. V was clipped by 3 bases and J by 8 bases, with 13 bases between them. This CDR3 spans 14 amino acids. Germline CDR1 and CDR2: MDHEN and SYDVKM. The CDR3 nucleotides read TGTGCCAGCAGTTTCCCGGGAGAGGGAGAAAAACTGTTTTTT. Translating gives CASSFPGEGEKLFF.

The CDR3 DNA reads as TGCGCCAGCAGCTTGTTTGTATTCAGTGGACAGGGGGCTGGCACCGGGGAGCTGTTTTTT. Translating gives CASSLFVFSGQGAGTGELFF. The V gene is TRBV5-1, the J gene TRBJ2-2, with 11 bases lining up with TRBD1. The germline gives CDR1 SGHRS, CDR2 YFSETQ. V was pared by 1 base and J by 4 bases, with 15 bases of the junction left unmatched. The CDR3 extends over 20 amino acids.

This chain uses TRBV10-1 with TRBJ1-4, with 7 bases lining up with TRBD1. CDR1 and CDR2 from the germline V gene are WNHNN and SYGVQD (reference sequence). J gave up 8 bases and V 3 bases, and 9 bases lay outside the gene matches. The CDR3 covers 15 residues. CDR3 region: CASSEGGREREKLFF. The CDR3 nucleotides read TGCGCCAGCAGTGAAGGGGGCAGGGAACGGGAAAAACTGTTTTTT.

The rearrangement joins TRBV3-1 (or the pseudogene TRBV3-2) to TRBJ1-5; no reliable D call. The CDR3 totals 13 residues. V gave up 2 bases and J gave up 4 bases, with 6 bases separating them. The germline gives CDR1 LGHDT, CDR2 YNNKEL (reference sequence). CDR3 DNA: TGTGCCAGCAGCCAACCAGGTAATCAGCCCCAGCATTTT. It codes for CASSQPGNQPQHF.

The chain uses TRBV7-9 and TRBJ2-7; 12 nucleotides match TRBD2. J gave up 3 bases and V 5 bases, and 5 bases lay outside the gene matches. From germline, CDR1 is SEHNR and CDR2 FQNEAQ (reference sequence). This CDR3 spans 15 amino acids. CDR3: CASSGGTSGLYEQYF. The CDR3 DNA reads as TGTGCCAGCAGCGGCGGGACTAGCGGGCTCTACGAGCAGTACTTC. Full variable domain (missing parts from reference TRBV7-9 and TRBJ2-7): DTGVSQNPRHKITKRGQNVTFRCDPISEHNRLYWYRQTLGQGPEFLTYFQNEAQLEKSRLLSDRFSAERPKGSFSTLEIQRTEQGDSAMYLCASSGGTSGLYEQYFGPGTRLTVT.

This chain uses TRBV6-4 with TRBJ1-1; D unresolved. Trimming removed 4 bases from V and 1 base from J, with 7 bases in between. The V gene's germline CDR1 is MRHNA and CDR2 SNTAGT. The CDR3 is 13 residues long. The CDR3 DNA reads as TGTGCCAGCAGTGTTGACTGGAACACTGAAGCTTTCTTT. Protein product: CASSVDWNTEAFF.

The chain links TRBV24-1 to TRBJ1-2; 7 bases line up with TRBD1. Germline assignment: CDR1 KGHDR and CDR2 SFDVKD. This CDR3 is 15 amino acids long. V shed 4 bases and J 4 bases; nucleotides not matched to a gene: 8. The CDR3 reads CATSDPGQEVYGYTF. DNA for the CDR3: TGTGCCACCAGTGACCCTGGACAGGAAGTCTATGGCTACACCTTC.

V is TRBV29-1 and J is TRBJ2-7; 7 positions match TRBD2. This CDR3 comprises 12 residues. CDR1 is SQVTM, CDR2 ANQGSEA, per germline. The V segment lost 7 bases and the J segment 3 bases; nucleotides outside the gene matches: 6. The CDR3: CSAGSGGYEQYF. The CDR3 DNA reads as TGCAGCGCCGGGTCGGGGGGCTACGAGCAGTACTTC.

The rearrangement uses TRBV28 and TRBJ1-4; TRBD1 matches 8 bases. The CDR3 spans 16 residues. J was trimmed by 0 bases and V by 6 bases; bases with no gene match: 6. Germline values: CDR1 MDHEN, CDR2 SYDVKM. For the CDR3, the DNA is TGTGCCAGCAGCGGACAGGGAGGATCAACTAATGAAAAACTGTTTTTT. Translated: CASSGQGGSTNEKLFF.

This clone was observed once. The chain employs TRBV5-6 and TRBJ2-5, with 9 bases matching TRBD1. Germline V gives CDR1 SGHDT, CDR2 YYEEEE. CDR3 length: 15 residues. The V gene end was trimmed by 0 bases and the J gene end by 5 bases; junction bases not matched to a gene: 5. CDR3 DNA: TGTGCCAGCAGCTTGGCCGGACAGGGGAGGGAGACCCAGTACTTC. It specifies CASSLAGQGRETQYF.

The chain joins TRBV4-1 to TRBJ2-7, with 11 bases that match TRBD2. Germline assignment: CDR1 MGHRA and CDR2 YSYEKL. This CDR3 spans 17 amino acids. Trimming took 0 bases from V and 0 from J; bases not matched to a gene: 4. This CDR3 reads CASSQDGTSGFSYEQYF. The CDR3 nucleotides are TGCGCCAGCAGCCAAGATGGGACTAGCGGATTCTCCTACGAGCAGTACTTC.

The genes are TRBV6-5 and TRBJ2-7, with 10 bases identical to TRBD2. The germline gives CDR1 MNHEY, CDR2 SVGAGI. After removal of 6 bases from V and 4 bases from J, the junction contained 9 bases not matched to a gene. This CDR3 comprises 15 residues. CDR3 amino acids: CASRQQAGGRYEQYF. The CDR3 DNA follows: TGTGCCAGCAGACAGCAAGCGGGGGGGCGGTACGAGCAGTACTTC.

The genes are TRBV3-1 (or the pseudogene TRBV3-2) and TRBJ2-1; 8 nucleotides match TRBD2. This CDR3 has 16 residues. With V trimmed by 4 bases and J by 0 bases, 5 bases remained unmatched. Germline V gene sequence: CDR1 LGHDT, CDR2 YNNKEL (reference sequence). The CDR3 sequence is CASSLLSGGSYNEQFF. CDR3 coding DNA: TGTGCCAGCAGCCTCCTCAGCGGGGGCTCCTACAATGAGCAGTTCTTC.

This chain uses TRBV10-2 with TRBJ1-3, with D possibly matching TRBD1 (5 bases). Germline-derived CDR1 and CDR2 are WSHSY and SAAADI. Trimming took 5 bases from V and 4 from J, leaving 12 bases between them. This CDR3 spans 14 amino acids. The CDR3: CASSLMGQGNTIYF. The CDR3 nucleotides are TGCGCCAGCAGTCTAATGGGGCAGGGAAACACCATATATTTT.

This clone occurred once. The rearrangement uses TRBV7-2 and TRBJ1-1, with D perhaps matching TRBD1 (6 bases). V lost 3 bases and J lost 4, with 9 bases in between. This CDR3 is built from 13 residues. The germline gives CDR1 SGHTA, CDR2 FQGNSA. The CDR3, as DNA: TGTGCCAGCAGCTTGAAAGGGGGCACTGAAGCTTTCTTT. Amino acids: CASSLKGGTEAFF. The whole variable domain, remainder taken from reference TRBV7-2 and TRBJ1-1, is GAGVSQSPSNKVTEKGKDVELRCDPISGHTALYWYRQSLGQGLEFLIYFQGNSAPDKSGLPSDRFSAERTGGSVSTLTIQRTQQEDSAVYLCASSLKGGTEAFFGQGTRLTVV.

CDR3 region: CSARGQRKLFF. CDR3 sequence (DNA): TGCAGTGCCAGGGGGCAGCGGAAACTGTTTTTT. This sequence joins TRBV20-1 and TRBJ1-4; 8 bases map to TRBD1. Per germline, CDR1 DFQATT and CDR2 SNEGSKA (reference sequence). The CDR3 length is 11 residues. V was pared by 6 bases and J by 11 bases, with 5 bases of the junction left unmatched.

The chain uses TRBV7-2 and TRBJ2-7, with 11 positions matching TRBD2. CDR3 length equals 17 residues. CDR1 is SGHTA, CDR2 FQGNSA, per germline. Unmatched junction bases numbered 9, after V lost 0 bases and J lost 5 bases. As DNA, the CDR3 is TGTGCCAGCAGCTTAGCAGTCTCGGCTAGCGGGGGGAACGAGCAGTACTTC. Its translation: CASSLAVSASGGNEQYF.

The rearrangement joins TRBV18 to TRBJ2-3, with a weak D call TRBD1 (5 bases). Germline CDR1 and CDR2: KGHSH and LQKENI. The CDR3 sequence is 15 residues long. The V end was cut by 3 bases, the J end by 3 bases, with 13 bases between. The CDR3 DNA follows: TGTGCCAGCTCACCGCGGCAGGGTCTGACAGATACGCAGTATTTT. Its translation: CASSPRQGLTDTQYF.